This T cell receptor (beta chain) is drawn from a study of T cell repertoires in cytomegalovirus infection. This clonotype has more than one count but fewer than ten. Each CDR3 protein is one row after TCRdb ran MiXCR on the reads. The sample lists about 150,000 distinct CDR3 sequences; 15% to 20% were seen once. Material for sequencing was CD8+ T cells from PBMCs. The sequence was obtained from a human donor in good health (CMV status not recorded). Some clones in this sample may be carry-over from other donors' samples.

The CDR3 loop is CASSSWFDRETEAFF. The CDR3 DNA reads TGTGCCAGCAGTTCGTGGTTTGACAGAGAAACTGAAGCTTTCTTT. V usage is TRBV6-2 or TRBV6-3 and J usage is TRBJ1-1, with a possible D match to TRBD1 (5 bases). The CDR3 runs to 15 residues. Germline values: CDR1 MNHEY, CDR2 SVGEGT. Trimming cost V 4 bases and J 5 bases, with 17 bases left between them.